Listed below are T cell receptor beta chains from one sample, sequenced in a study of T cell responses to AZD1222 COVID-19 vaccine. The assay was immunoSEQ multiplex PCR, and TCRdb's table has in-frame clones only and misses some. The table lists over 150,000 clones, 90% to 95% of them singletons, with roughly 1% in the top ten. The sequenced sample was peripheral blood, obtained 28 days after the second dose of the MenACWY control vaccine. The receptors here all came from an adult who received the MenACWY meningococcal vaccine as a control. Both conserved end residues are part of each CDR3. The D gene is left open where the match is weak. Some rows have no size entry. The others give once, few or many, or a class for an expanded clone.

TGTGCCAGCAGCCAAGCGAAGAACAGGTATTTCTTT	CASSQAKNRYFF	TRBV3-1/TRBV3-2	-	-	TRBJ1-1
TGTGCCAGCAGCTTTGCCCCGGGGTTGGGTGCCTACGAGCAGTACTTC	CASSFAPGLGAYEQYF	TRBV11-2	-	-	TRBJ2-7
TGTGCCAGTCTAGACAGGACCTCTGGAAACACCATATATTTT	CASLDRTSGNTIYF	TRBV7-2	-	-	TRBJ1-3
TGTGCCAGCAGTTTATTCTACGAGCAGTACTTC	CASSLFYEQYF	TRBV27	-	-	TRBJ2-7
TGCAGCGTTGTTCCAGGGGGCAACCAGCCCCAGCATTTT	CSVVPGGNQPQHF	TRBV29-1	TRBD1	-	TRBJ1-5
TGTGCCAGTAGTTCCACAGGTACCAATAATCGTAACTATGGCTACACCTTC	CASSSTGTNNRNYGYTF	TRBV19	-	once	TRBJ1-2
TGTGCCAGCCGAATGGGCGGCGGGGAGCTGTTTTTT	CASRMGGGELFF	TRBV5-4	-	-	TRBJ2-2
TGTGCCAGCAGTGGTTTCAGACCTAATGAAAAACTGTTTTTT	CASSGFRPNEKLFF	TRBV2	-	-	TRBJ1-4
TGTGCCAGCAGCCTGCACGGATCTAACTATGGCTACACCTTC	CASSLHGSNYGYTF	TRBV3-1/TRBV3-2	-	-	TRBJ1-2
TGTGCCAGCAGCTTAGGGGGGCTTTCCTACAATGAGCAGTTCTTC	CASSLGGLSYNEQFF	TRBV5-4	-	-	TRBJ2-1
TGTGCCAGCAGCGTAGGGGACACCTGGGGTCCAACAAATACGCAGTATTTT	CASSVGDTWGPTNTQYF	TRBV9	-	-	TRBJ2-3
TGTGCCAGCAGCCAAGGACAGGGGTCCTCTGGGGCCAACGTCCTGACTTTC	CASSQGQGSSGANVLTF	TRBV4-2	TRBD1	-	TRBJ2-6
TGTGCCAGCAGTTACTCGTTTGACACCGGGGAGCTGTTTTTT	CASSYSFDTGELFF	TRBV6-2/TRBV6-3	-	-	TRBJ2-2
TGTGCCAGCAGTTACGGGGAAAGGTATTCACCCCTCCACTTT	CASSYGERYSPLHF	TRBV6-5	-	-	TRBJ1-6
TGTGCCAGCAGCGCCCAGGACCGCCGACCAGTAGATACGCAGTATTTT	CASSAQDRRPVDTQYF	TRBV7-3	-	-	TRBJ2-3
TGTGCCAGCTGTTCAGGGACGCAAGAGACCCAGTACTTC	CASCSGTQETQYF	TRBV6-1	-	-	TRBJ2-5
TGTGCCAGCAGTTACGGGACAGGCGAACATAACTATGGCTACACCTTC	CASSYGTGEHNYGYTF	TRBV6-6	TRBD1	-	TRBJ1-2
TGTGCCAGCAGCCCTGGACGGATCCAGAACTATGGCTACACCTTC	CASSPGRIQNYGYTF	TRBV9	-	-	TRBJ1-2
TGTGCCAGCAGTGAGACGGGAGCTTTCTTT	CASSETGAFF	TRBV6-4	-	-	TRBJ1-1
TGCGCCAGCAGCCCCGGGACAGGGGGCATCTACGAGCAGTACTTC	CASSPGTGGIYEQYF	TRBV5-1	TRBD1	-	TRBJ2-7